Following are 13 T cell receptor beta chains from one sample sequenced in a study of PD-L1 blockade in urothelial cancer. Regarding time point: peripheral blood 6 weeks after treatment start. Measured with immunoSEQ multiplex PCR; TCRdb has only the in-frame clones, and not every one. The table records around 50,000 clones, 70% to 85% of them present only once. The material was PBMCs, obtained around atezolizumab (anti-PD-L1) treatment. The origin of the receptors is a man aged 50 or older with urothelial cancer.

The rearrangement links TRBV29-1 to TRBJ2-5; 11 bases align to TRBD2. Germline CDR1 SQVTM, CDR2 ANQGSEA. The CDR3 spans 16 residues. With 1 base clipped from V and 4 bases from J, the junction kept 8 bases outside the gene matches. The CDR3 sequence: CSVEGLAGRLGETQYF. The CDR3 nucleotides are TGCAGCGTTGAAGGACTAGCGGGAAGGTTAGGAGAGACCCAGTACTTC.

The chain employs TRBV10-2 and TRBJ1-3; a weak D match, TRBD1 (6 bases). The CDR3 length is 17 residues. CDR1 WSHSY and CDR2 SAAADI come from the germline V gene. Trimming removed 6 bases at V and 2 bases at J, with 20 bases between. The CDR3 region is CASRKGLGGATGNTIYF. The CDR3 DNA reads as TGCGCCAGCAGGAAAGGCTTGGGGGGGGCGACTGGAAACACCATATATTTT.

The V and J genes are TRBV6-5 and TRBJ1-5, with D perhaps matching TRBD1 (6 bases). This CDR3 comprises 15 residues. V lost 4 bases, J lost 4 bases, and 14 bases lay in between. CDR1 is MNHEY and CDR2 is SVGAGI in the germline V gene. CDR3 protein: CASSSTGYGNQPQHF. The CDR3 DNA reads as TGTGCCAGCAGTTCTACAGGGTACGGGAATCAGCCCCAGCATTTT.

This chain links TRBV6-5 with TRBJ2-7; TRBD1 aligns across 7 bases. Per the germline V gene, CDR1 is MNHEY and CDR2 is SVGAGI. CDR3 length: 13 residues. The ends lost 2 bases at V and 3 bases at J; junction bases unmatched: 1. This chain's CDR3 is CASSYDRDYEQYF. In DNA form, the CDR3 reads TGTGCCAGCAGTTACGACAGGGACTACGAGCAGTACTTC.

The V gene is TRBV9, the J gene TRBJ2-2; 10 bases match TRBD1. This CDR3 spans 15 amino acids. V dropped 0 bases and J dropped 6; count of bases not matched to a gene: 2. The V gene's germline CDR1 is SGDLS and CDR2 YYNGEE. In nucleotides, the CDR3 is TGTGCCAGCAGCGTAGTGGACAGGGGGGCCGGGGAGCTGTTTTTT. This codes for CASSVVDRGAGELFF.

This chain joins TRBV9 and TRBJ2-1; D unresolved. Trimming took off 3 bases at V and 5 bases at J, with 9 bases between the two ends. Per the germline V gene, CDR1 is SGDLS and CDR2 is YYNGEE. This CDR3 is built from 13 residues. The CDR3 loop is CASSGDIHNEQFF. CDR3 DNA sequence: TGTGCCAGCAGCGGAGACATTCACAATGAGCAGTTCTTC.

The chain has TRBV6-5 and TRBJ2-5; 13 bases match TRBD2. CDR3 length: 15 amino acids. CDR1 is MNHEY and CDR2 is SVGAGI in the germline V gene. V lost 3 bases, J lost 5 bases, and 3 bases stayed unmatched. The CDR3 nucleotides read TGTGCCAGCAGTTATGGACTAGCGGGGGTGGAGACCCAGTACTTC. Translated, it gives CASSYGLAGVETQYF.

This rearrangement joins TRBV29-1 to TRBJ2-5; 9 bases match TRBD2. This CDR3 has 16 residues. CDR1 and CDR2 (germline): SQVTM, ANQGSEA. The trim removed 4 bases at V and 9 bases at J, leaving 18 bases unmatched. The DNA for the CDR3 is TGCAGCGTTGTCAACCGGGCCGTCGGCGGGAGGGAGGCCCAGTACTTC. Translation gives CSVVNRAVGGREAQYF. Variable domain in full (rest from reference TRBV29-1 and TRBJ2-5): SAVISQKPSRDICQRGTSLTIQCQVDSQVTMMFWYRQQPGQSLTLIATANQGSEATYESGFVIDKFPISRPNLTFSTLTVSNMSPEDSSIYLCSVVNRAVGGREAQYFGPGTRLLVL.

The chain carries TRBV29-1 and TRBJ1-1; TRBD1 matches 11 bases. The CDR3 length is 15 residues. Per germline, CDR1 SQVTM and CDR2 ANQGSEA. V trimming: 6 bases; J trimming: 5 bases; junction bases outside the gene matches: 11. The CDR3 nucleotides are TGCAGCGTGAGGACAGGGGGCGAAGTAAGGACTGAAGCTTTCTTT. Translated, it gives CSVRTGGEVRTEAFF.

The CDR3 region is CASSVGSRSYEQYF. CDR3 bases: TGTGCCAGCAGCGTAGGGAGTAGGTCCTACGAGCAGTACTTC. The rearrangement links TRBV9 to TRBJ2-7, with D unclear. V shed 0 bases and J shed 1 base, with 8 bases lying between them. The CDR3 covers 14 residues. The germline V gene encodes CDR1 SGDLS and CDR2 YYNGEE.

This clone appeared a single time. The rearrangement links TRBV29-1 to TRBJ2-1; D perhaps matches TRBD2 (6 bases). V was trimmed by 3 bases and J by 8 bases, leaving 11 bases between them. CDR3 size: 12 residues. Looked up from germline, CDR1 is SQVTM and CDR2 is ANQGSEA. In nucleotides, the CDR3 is TGCAGCGTTGAGGGGGGTGGGTATGAGCAGTTCTTC. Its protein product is CSVEGGGYEQFF.

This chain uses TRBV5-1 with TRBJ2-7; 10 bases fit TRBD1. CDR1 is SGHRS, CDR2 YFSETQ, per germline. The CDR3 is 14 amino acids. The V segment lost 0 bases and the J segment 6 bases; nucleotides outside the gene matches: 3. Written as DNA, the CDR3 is TGCGCCAGCAGCTTGGGACAGGGGGCTAGCGAGCAGTACTTC. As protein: CASSLGQGASEQYF.

This chain's CDR3 is CASSDSRESETQYF. The CDR3 coding sequence is TGCGCCAGCAGTGATTCACGTGAGTCGGAGACCCAGTACTTC. The chain combines TRBV10-1 with TRBJ2-5; D gene uncertain. CDR3 size: 14 residues. Trimming removed 3 bases from V and 5 bases from J, with 13 bases in between. Per germline, CDR1 WNHNN and CDR2 SYGVQD (reference sequence).